Presented here are 28 T cell receptor beta chains from one specimen sequenced in a study of CXCR3-negative and CXCR3-positive naive CD8 T cells. TRB cDNA was prepared as libraries by UMI-labeled 5' RACE. TCRdb derives one entry per CDR3 protein from the 5' RACE reads, leaving out DNA. The listing contains 90,000 to 95,000 distinct CDR3 sequences. Sequencing used naive CXCR3- CD8+ T cells from blood. Subset described: CD45RO-CCR7+CD27+CD95- naive CD8+ T cells lacking CXCR3 (TNR3-). The receptor set was obtained from a human donor in good health. Some clones in this sample may be carry-over from other donors' samples.

The J gene is TRBJ1-1, the V gene TRBV6-5; TCRdb's assignment of TRBD1 cannot be checked, as there is no DNA. CDR1 is MNHEY and CDR2 is SVGAGI in the germline V gene. The CDR3 has 15 amino acids. This CDR3 reads CASSFTQGRNTEAFF.

J is TRBJ2-3 and V is TRBV29-1. The CDR3 is 13 residues long. CDR1 is SQVTM and CDR2 is ANQGSEA in the germline V gene. CDR3 loop: CSVRDGFTDTQYF.

V gene TRBV15 combines with J gene TRBJ2-3; TCRdb's D gene call, TRBD2, goes unchecked for lack of DNA. Per germline, CDR1 LNHNV and CDR2 YYDKDF (reference sequence). The CDR3 length is 16 residues. CDR3 loop: CATSRGWRGGTDTQYF.

The chain couples TRBV20-1 to TRBJ1-1; with no DNA, the TCRdb D assignment of TRBD1 cannot be verified. Germline CDR1 and CDR2: DFQATT and SNEGSKA (reference sequence). CDR3 length equals 15 residues. CDR3 loop: CSASRAGVGNTEAFF.

V usage is TRBV29-1 and J usage is TRBJ1-4; TCRdb's D call, TRBD1, is unchecked because there is no DNA. CDR3 size: 13 residues. CDR1 is SQVTM, CDR2 ANQGSEA, per germline. CDR3 in amino acids: CSVVPAGHEKLFF. Based on the CDR3 plus reference TRBV29-1 and TRBJ1-4, the full variable domain is SAVISQKPSRDICQRGTSLTIQCQVDSQVTMMFWYRQQPGQSLTLIATANQGSEATYESGFVIDKFPISRPNLTFSTLTVSNMSPEDSSIYLCSVVPAGHEKLFFGSGTQLSVL.

This chain connects TRBV4-1 to TRBJ2-1; the TCRdb D gene call, TRBD2, has no DNA to confirm it. The CDR3 is 14 amino acids. From germline, CDR1 is MGHRA and CDR2 YSYEKL. CDR3 protein: CASSHAGGYNEQFF.

The chain joins TRBV28 to TRBJ1-1; TCRdb names TRBD1, which stays unverified in the absence of DNA. The CDR3 totals 13 residues. Looked up from germline, CDR1 is MDHEN and CDR2 is SYDVKM. The CDR3 region is CASSFRGNTEAFF.

The genes are TRBV20-1 and TRBJ2-7. The CDR3 spans 15 residues. Per germline, CDR1 DFQATT and CDR2 SNEGSKA (reference sequence). CDR3 region: CSARDHGQRLYEQYF.

The J gene is TRBJ2-1, the V gene TRBV28. CDR1 MDHEN and CDR2 SYDVKM come from the germline V gene. The CDR3 consists of 15 residues. This CDR3 reads CASSLYGLSYNEQFF.

This chain links TRBV6-2 or TRBV6-3 with TRBJ2-7; TCRdb indicates TRBD2, and absent DNA this call remains unverified. The CDR3 spans 17 residues. Germline-derived CDR1 and CDR2 are MNHEY and SVGEGT. The CDR3 region is CASSLPSGGGSSYEQYF.

This rearrangement joins TRBV15 to TRBJ2-7; the D gene TCRdb calls, TRBD1, cannot be checked with no DNA. CDR1 is LNHNV, CDR2 YYDKDF, per germline (reference sequence). This CDR3 has 15 residues. This CDR3 is CATSRARGQGSEQYF.

CDR3 amino acids: CASSYKGSRNTEAFF. The rearrangement links TRBV12-3 or TRBV12-4 to TRBJ1-1; TCRdb's assignment of TRBD1 cannot be checked, as there is no DNA. This CDR3 has 15 residues.

The CDR3 spells CASSAEPTSASSNEQFF. This chain connects TRBV2 to TRBJ2-1; TCRdb returns TRBD2, unconfirmable since there is no DNA. Germline CDR1 and CDR2: SNHLY and FYNNEI. The CDR3 runs to 17 residues.

The V call is TRBV5-1, the J call TRBJ2-2; the TRBD1 assignment by TCRdb is unverifiable without DNA. The germline CDR1 and CDR2 sequences are SGHRS and YFSETQ. CDR3 length: 18 amino acids. CDR3 residues: CASSSPTGTTQNTGELFF.

The V gene is TRBV15, the J gene TRBJ2-7; TCRdb's D gene call, TRBD1, goes unchecked for lack of DNA. The CDR3 totals 16 residues. Germline V lookup: CDR1 LNHNV, CDR2 YYDKDF (reference sequence). CDR3 sequence: CATSSRPETGSYEQYF.

This chain uses TRBV9 with TRBJ2-7; TCRdb reports TRBD2, a call that lacks DNA to check it against. The V gene's germline CDR1 is SGDLS and CDR2 YYNGEE. CDR3 length equals 13 residues. CDR3: CASSPGTLGEQYF.

This chain's CDR3 is CSVGAWTGVLEAFF. The chain links TRBV29-1 to TRBJ1-1; TCRdb gives TRBD1 as the D gene, but with no DNA this cannot be confirmed. This CDR3 region has 14 residues. CDR1 and CDR2 (germline): SQVTM, ANQGSEA. The whole variable domain, remainder taken from reference TRBV29-1 and TRBJ1-1, is SAVISQKPSRDICQRGTSLTIQCQVDSQVTMMFWYRQQPGQSLTLIATANQGSEATYESGFVIDKFPISRPNLTFSTLTVSNMSPEDSSIYLCSVGAWTGVLEAFFGQGTRLTVV.

Here the CDR3 reads CSAGGAALSYEQYF. This chain uses TRBV20-1 with TRBJ2-7; the TCRdb D gene call, TRBD1, has no DNA to confirm it. The CDR3 totals 14 residues. CDR1 DFQATT and CDR2 SNEGSKA come from the germline V gene (reference sequence).

The rearrangement uses TRBV29-1 and TRBJ2-4; TCRdb's D call, TRBD2, is unchecked because there is no DNA. The CDR3 extends over 14 amino acids. The germline V gene encodes CDR1 SQVTM and CDR2 ANQGSEA. Here the CDR3 reads CSARGGRQGNIQYF. The full variable domain, completed using reference TRBV29-1 and TRBJ2-4, is SAVISQKPSRDICQRGTSLTIQCQVDSQVTMMFWYRQQPGQSLTLIATANQGSEATYESGFVIDKFPISRPNLTFSTLTVSNMSPEDSSIYLCSARGGRQGNIQYFGAGTRLSVL.

This rearrangement joins TRBV7-6 to TRBJ2-1; the D gene TCRdb calls, TRBD2, cannot be checked with no DNA. Germline V lookup: CDR1 SGHVS, CDR2 FNYEAQ. CDR3 length equals 15 residues. The CDR3 spells CASSLAGALYNEQFF.

This chain joins TRBV4-3 and TRBJ2-4; with no DNA, the TCRdb D assignment of TRBD2 cannot be verified. The CDR3 consists of 14 residues. The germline V gene has CDR1 LGHNA and CDR2 YSLEER. CDR3 in amino acids: CASSQGGGGNIQYF.

This chain connects TRBV29-1 to TRBJ2-2. The CDR3 spans 15 residues. Per the germline V gene, CDR1 is SQVTM and CDR2 is ANQGSEA. The CDR3 here is CSVSLSGVNTGELFF.

V is TRBV19 and J is TRBJ2-5; without DNA, the TCRdb call of TRBD1 cannot be checked. CDR3 size: 16 residues. Germline values: CDR1 LNHDA, CDR2 SQIVND (reference sequence). This CDR3 reads CASKDRGLGAGETQYF.

The rearrangement joins TRBV29-1 to TRBJ1-1. The germline V gene has CDR1 SQVTM and CDR2 ANQGSEA. The CDR3 is 12 residues long. CDR3 sequence: CSFRTGTPEAFF.

The CDR3 region is CASSLPGGRGAYEQFF. The J gene is TRBJ2-1, the V gene TRBV4-1; no DNA is available, so the TRBD1 call from TCRdb remains unchecked. The CDR3 totals 16 residues. From germline, CDR1 is MGHRA and CDR2 YSYEKL.

CDR3 loop: CAISVGQGGNQPQHF. The chain links TRBV10-3 to TRBJ1-5; no DNA is available, so the TRBD1 call from TCRdb remains unchecked. Germline CDR1 is ENHRY and CDR2 is SYGVKD. The CDR3 consists of 15 residues.

The chain couples TRBV7-9 to TRBJ2-1; without DNA, the TCRdb call of TRBD2 cannot be checked. Germline V gene data show CDR1 as SEHNR and CDR2 as FQNEAQ (reference sequence). This CDR3 region has 18 residues. The chain's CDR3 is CASSTRLFGPDPADEQFF.

This sequence joins TRBV20-1 and TRBJ2-1. This CDR3 comprises 13 residues. The germline gives CDR1 DFQATT, CDR2 SNEGSKA (reference sequence). CDR3 sequence: CSARTASYNEQFF.